This T cell receptor (beta chain) was sequenced in a study of blood T cell repertoires in COVID-19. Authors' analysis steps: Nucleated cell counts were estimated from reference gene primer amplification. Repertoires were generated with immunoSEQ multiplex PCR, while TCRdb's copy carries only in-frame clones and drops some. V and J calls and clone size are copied from that table; D and trimming were computed from the DNA. The sample lists over 200,000 clones, about 84% occurring once. In assigning cohorts, the study relied on participant-reported clinical history. The sample taken for sequencing was PBMCs or T cells enriched from blood (not recorded which). This TCR was sampled from a man aged 60-69 years who had recovered from COVID-19.

CDR3 sequence reads: CASSYGAGNYEQYF. The CDR3 bases are TGTGCCAGCAGTTACGGAGCGGGTAACTACGAGCAGTACTTC. The J gene is TRBJ2-7, the V gene TRBV6-2 or TRBV6-3; D might be TRBD2 (6 bases). The CDR3 has 14 amino acids. Per germline, CDR1 MNHEY and CDR2 SVGEGT. With 2 bases removed from V and 3 bases from J, the gap between germline ends came to 11 bases.